The TCR beta chain described here comes from a study of identical twins. The study's findings and limits: Modelling underestimated the level of out-of-frame TCR alpha sharing observed in monozygotic twins.

Each CDR3 protein is one row after TCRdb ran MiXCR on the 5' RACE reads. The table has about 100,000 distinct CDR3 sequences, 5.9% seen once. This clonotype was picked up many times. The target antigen is unknown. Donors uniformly comprised healthy Caucasians. The TCR was taken from a woman in her forties or fifties in good health. The specimen was memory T cells sorted from blood.

The CDR3 protein is CSARADRVNTEAFF. CDR3 sequence (DNA): TGCAGTGCTAGAGCGGACAGGGTGAACACTGAAGCTTTCTTT. The genes are TRBV20-1 and TRBJ1-1, with TRBD1 matching over 8 bases. V was pared by 1 base and J by 0 bases, with 1 base of the junction left unmatched. Germline CDR1 and CDR2: DFQATT and SNEGSKA (reference sequence). The CDR3 contains 14 residues.